This T cell receptor beta chain was identified in a study of shared clonotypes between healthy human individuals. The study ran the assay at deep level. It was around 180 ng DNA, about 30,000 T cell genomes, that sorted-subset replicate PCRs used. Produced via immunoSEQ multiplex PCR; TCRdb's table is partial and in-frame only. Altogether approximately 180,000 clones are present, around 93% being singletons, with the ten largest covering around 0.067%. Germline lookup yields CDR1 LNHNV and CDR2 YYDKDF (reference sequence). Trimming removed 0 bases from V and 5 bases from J, with 14 bases in between. The length of the CDR3 is 15 residues. Turning to this clone: Antigen: not known.

Study-wide points: The authors sampled blood alone, and tissue repertoires likely differ. For naive CD4 cells, 4% to 5% of clonotypes were shared across several donors.

The material sequenced was naive CD4+ T cells sorted from blood. Subset in this sample: CD45RA+ positively selected. This clonotype was obtained from a woman aged 30 to 39 in good health. V and J are TRBV15 and TRBJ2-7; TRBD2 might be the D (5 bases). CDR3 sequence reads: CATSRDASSWDEQYF. In DNA, the CDR3 is TGTGCCACCAGCAGAGATGCGTCTAGCTGGGACGAGCAGTACTTC.